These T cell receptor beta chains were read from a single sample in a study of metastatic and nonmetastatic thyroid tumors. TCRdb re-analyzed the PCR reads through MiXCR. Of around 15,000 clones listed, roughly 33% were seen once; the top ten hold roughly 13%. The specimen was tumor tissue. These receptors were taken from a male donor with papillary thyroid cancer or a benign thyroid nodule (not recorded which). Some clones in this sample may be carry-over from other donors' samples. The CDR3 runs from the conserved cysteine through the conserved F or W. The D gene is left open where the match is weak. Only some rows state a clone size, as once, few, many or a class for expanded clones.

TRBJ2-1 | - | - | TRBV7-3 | TGTGCCAGCAGGGATAAGTTAAGTCGGGCCTACAATGAGCAGTTCTTC | CASRDKLSRAYNEQFF
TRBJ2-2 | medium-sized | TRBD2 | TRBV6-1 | TGTGCCAGCAGTGAAATAGCGGGGGGGAACACCGGGGAGCTGTTTTTT | CASSEIAGGNTGELFF
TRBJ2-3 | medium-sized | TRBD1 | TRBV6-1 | TGTGCCAGCAGGCGGACAGGTGAGGGGACAGATACGCAGTATTTT | CASRRTGEGTDTQYF
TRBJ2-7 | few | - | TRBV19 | TGTGCCAGTAGGAAAGTCGGGGACACCTCCTACGAGCAGTACTTC | CASRKVGDTSYEQYF
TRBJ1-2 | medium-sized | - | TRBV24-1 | TGTGCCACCAGGACACCGATACCACCTTATGGCTACACCTTC | CATRTPIPPYGYTF
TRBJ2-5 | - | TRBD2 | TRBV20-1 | TGCAGTGCTAGTCGGCGGGAGCAAGAGACCCAGTACTTC | CSASRREQETQYF
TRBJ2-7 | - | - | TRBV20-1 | TGCAGTGCTAGAGAGGGGGCGGGACTAAACTACGAGCAGTACTTC | CSAREGAGLNYEQYF
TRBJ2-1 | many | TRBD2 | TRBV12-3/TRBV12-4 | TGTGCCAGCAGTTTGAGGCTAGCGGGAGTCCGGGAGCAGTTCTTC | CASSLRLAGVREQFF
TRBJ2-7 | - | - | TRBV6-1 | TGTGCCAGCAGTCCAACAGGGAGCTCCTACGAGCAGTACTTC | CASSPTGSSYEQYF
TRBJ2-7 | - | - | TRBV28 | TGTGCCAGCAGTTTGAGGACCTCCTACGAGCAGTACTTC | CASSLRTSYEQYF
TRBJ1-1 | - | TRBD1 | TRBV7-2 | TGTGCCAGCAGCTTAGCGGGACAGTTGAACACTGAAGCTTTCTTT | CASSLAGQLNTEAFF
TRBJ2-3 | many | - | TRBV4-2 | TGTGCCAGCAGCCAAGACAGAGGGGGGGCCCCAGATACGCAGTATTTT | CASSQDRGGAPDTQYF
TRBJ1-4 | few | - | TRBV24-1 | TGTGCCACCAGTGATTCCCAGGGAGGCCTTAATGAAAAACTGTTTTTT | CATSDSQGGLNEKLFF
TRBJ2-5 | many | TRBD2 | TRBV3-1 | TGTGCCAGCAGCCGACGATTTGCGGGGGGGCCGAAGACCCAGTACTTC | CASSRRFAGGPKTQYF
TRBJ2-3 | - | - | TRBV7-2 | TGTGCCAGCAGCCCTGTATCTAGCGTTGTTACGCAGTATTTT | CASSPVSSVVTQYF
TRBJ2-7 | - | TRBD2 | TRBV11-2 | TGTGCCAGCAGCCCCCAGGGCTTAGCGGGAGGAAGCTCCTACGAGCAGTACTTC | CASSPQGLAGGSSYEQYF
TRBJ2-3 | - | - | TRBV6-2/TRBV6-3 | TGTGCCAGCACACAGGAGCGGGGCACAGATACGCAGTATTTT | CASTQERGTDTQYF
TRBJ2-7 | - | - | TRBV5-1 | TGCGCCAGCAGCGCGTTAGGCGAGGGGCACTACGAGCAGTACTTC | CASSALGEGHYEQYF